A single sample is the source of the 23 T cell receptor beta chains below, sequenced in a study of T cell changes during pregnancy in multiple sclerosis. The repertoire was sequenced with immunoSEQ multiplex PCR; TCRdb's copy has only in-frame clones and lacks some. The data contain over 35,000 clones, approximately 91% of them singletons. The material was CD4+ T cells from peripheral blood mononuclear cells, obtained in the third trimester of pregnancy. The receptor set was obtained from a female donor in good health, enrolled as a control in a pregnancy study.

This clone was seen a handful of times. The rearrangement joins TRBV4-1 to TRBJ2-7; TRBD2 matches at 8 bases. CDR1 is MGHRA and CDR2 is YSYEKL in the germline V gene. Unmatched junction bases numbered 16, after V lost 1 base and J lost 5 bases. This CDR3 is built from 18 residues. The CDR3, as DNA: TGCGCCAGCAGCCAAGGGGGACTAGTCGGGCCCCGCGGCGACGAGCAGTACTTC. This sequence encodes CASSQGGLVGPRGDEQYF.

V gene TRBV6-6 combines with J gene TRBJ2-7, with TRBD1 matching 7 bases. The CDR3 has 12 residues. Germline assignment: CDR1 MNHNY and CDR2 SVGAGI (reference sequence). V lost 4 bases to trimming and J lost 4 bases; unmatched junction nucleotides: 1. The DNA for the CDR3 is TGTGCCAGCAGTTTGGGACAGTACGAGCAGTACTTC. Translation gives CASSLGQYEQYF.

J is TRBJ2-4 and V is TRBV7-9; TRBD1 matches 7 bases. There are 14 residues in the CDR3. Germline V gives CDR1 SEHNR, CDR2 FQNEAQ (reference sequence). J was trimmed by 6 bases and V by 5 bases; bases with no gene match: 7. In DNA form, the CDR3 reads TGTGCCAGCAGCCAGTGGCAGGGGGTAAACATTCAGTACTTC. Protein product: CASSQWQGVNIQYF.

CDR3 nucleotide sequence: TGTGCCAGCAGGGGGGGGACCCTGAACACTGAAGCTTTCTTT. It codes for CASRGGTLNTEAFF. The chain uses TRBV7-2 and TRBJ1-1, with D perhaps matching TRBD1 (5 bases). CDR3 size: 14 residues. V shed 6 bases and J shed 0 bases, with 11 bases lying between them. Germline V gives CDR1 SGHTA, CDR2 FQGNSA.

Details on this clone: Other DNA sequences in the sample encode the same CDR3. This chain uses TRBV5-1 with TRBJ2-2; D is unclear. Trimming took 0 bases from V and 1 from J, leaving 7 bases between them. Germline CDR1 is SGHRS and CDR2 is YFSETQ. The length of the CDR3 is 15 residues. As DNA, the CDR3 is TGCGCCAGCAGCTTGGATGGCGGGAACACCGGGGAGCTGTTTTTT. Protein: CASSLDGGNTGELFF.

The count of this clone is one. The chain is built from TRBV12-5 and TRBJ1-1; D uncertain. This CDR3 has 12 amino acids. The germline gives CDR1 LGHNT, CDR2 FRNRAP. Trimming pared 3 bases from V and 7 bases from J, leaving 9 bases between. This chain's CDR3 is CASGFTGSEAFF. CDR3 in DNA: TGTGCTAGTGGTTTTACCGGGAGTGAAGCTTTCTTT.

Only one count was recorded for this clone. The chain employs TRBV6-6 and TRBJ1-1, with D perhaps matching TRBD1 (6 bases). The V and J ends lost 5 bases and 3 bases respectively, with 13 bases between them. The CDR3 has 14 residues. The germline CDR1 and CDR2 sequences are MNHNY and SVGAGI (reference sequence). DNA for the CDR3: TGTGCCAGCAGTGTCCAGGGGCTGTACACTGAAGCTTTCTTT. Protein: CASSVQGLYTEAFF.

The chain couples TRBV5-6 to TRBJ2-3, with 7 positions matching TRBD2. This CDR3 region has 16 residues. Germline V lookup: CDR1 SGHDT, CDR2 YYEEEE. J lost 2 bases, V lost 1 base, and 7 bases had no gene match. The CDR3 nucleotides read TGTGCCAGCAGCTTGTGGAGCGGGGTAGACACAGATACGCAGTATTTT. Amino acids: CASSLWSGVDTDTQYF.

The chain links TRBV18 to TRBJ1-1; D gene ambiguous. The ends were cut back, 8 bases at V and 3 bases at J, with 10 bases in the middle. The length of the CDR3 is 12 residues. From germline, CDR1 is KGHSH and CDR2 LQKENI. CDR3 DNA: TGTGCCAGCCTTGACAAGTACACTGAAGCTTTCTTT. Amino acids: CASLDKYTEAFF.

The rearrangement links TRBV18 to TRBJ2-4, with 8 nucleotides matching TRBD1. The CDR3 spans 14 residues. Looked up from germline, CDR1 is KGHSH and CDR2 is LQKENI. V lost 2 bases and J lost 6; bases outside the gene matches: 3. This CDR3 is CASSPTTGGNIQYF. CDR3 nucleotides: TGTGCCAGCTCACCAACCACAGGGGGAAACATTCAGTACTTC.

The chain uses TRBV6-5 and TRBJ1-5, with D possibly TRBD1 on 6 matching bases. Germline V lookup: CDR1 MNHEY, CDR2 SVGAGI. The CDR3 consists of 15 residues. Trimming took 7 bases from V and 4 from J, leaving 17 bases between them. The CDR3 nucleotides read TGTGCCAGCACCCTGGATGGGGGCGGTAATCAGCCCCAGCATTTT. Amino acids: CASTLDGGGNQPQHF.

V gene TRBV9 combines with J gene TRBJ2-2; 7 nucleotides agree with TRBD2. This CDR3 has 17 amino acids. V was pared by 4 bases and J by 3 bases, with 12 bases of the junction left unmatched. Germline V gene sequence: CDR1 SGDLS, CDR2 YYNGEE. As DNA, the CDR3 is TGTGCCAGCAGCCCCCGGGACTACATCGGGTACACCGGGGAGCTGTTTTTT. Protein product: CASSPRDYIGYTGELFF.

V and J are TRBV9 and TRBJ1-2; 9 bases align to TRBD1. Germline V gene data show CDR1 as SGDLS and CDR2 as YYNGEE. This CDR3 spans 13 amino acids. Trimming removed 3 bases from V and 8 bases from J; junction bases left unmatched: 5. The CDR3 spells CASSDGQGWGYTF. The DNA of the CDR3 is TGTGCCAGCAGCGACGGACAGGGGTGGGGCTACACCTTC. Drawing the rest from reference TRBV9 and TRBJ1-2, the complete variable domain is DSGVTQTPKHLITATGQRVTLRCSPRSGDLSVYWYQQSLDQGLQFLIQYYNGEERAKGNILERFSAQQFPDLHSELNLSSLELGDSALYFCASSDGQGWGYTFGSGTRLTVV.

In nucleotides, the CDR3 is TGCGCCAGCAGCGTCCGGGGAGCGGGGGCTGTCTATGGCTACACCTTC. Encoded protein: CASSVRGAGAVYGYTF. This chain uses TRBV4-1 with TRBJ1-2; the D gene is possibly TRBD1 (6 bases). V gave up 5 bases and J gave up 4 bases, with 20 bases separating them. The CDR3 totals 16 residues. Germline V gene lookup returns CDR1 MGHRA and CDR2 YSYEKL.

Here the CDR3 DNA reads TGTGCCAGCAGCCCTCCGGGTTCGGGCACTGAAGCTTTCTTT. It codes for CASSPPGSGTEAFF. The chain uses TRBV9 and TRBJ1-1; D is unresolved. Germline V gene lookup returns CDR1 SGDLS and CDR2 YYNGEE. V lost 4 bases and J 4 bases, leaving 14 bases between the germline ends. The CDR3 extends over 14 amino acids.

This chain joins TRBV28 and TRBJ1-2, with D maybe TRBD1 (6 bases). V lost 8 bases to trimming and J lost 8 bases, with 15 bases between them. The germline V gene encodes CDR1 MDHEN and CDR2 SYDVKM. The CDR3 extends over 12 amino acids. This chain's CDR3 is CASWGQGGGYTF. In nucleotides, the CDR3 is TGTGCCAGCTGGGGGCAGGGCGGGGGCTACACCTTC.

The rearrangement joins TRBV9 to TRBJ2-2; 15 positions agree with TRBD2. The junction had 1 base not matched to a gene; V was cut back by 4 bases and J by 6 bases. The CDR3 runs 15 residues. Germline CDR1 reads SGDLS; CDR2 reads YYNGEE. The CDR3: CASSRTSGRAGELFF. The CDR3 coding sequence is TGTGCCAGCAGCCGGACTAGCGGGAGGGCCGGGGAGCTGTTTTTT. Looking up the rest from reference TRBV9 and TRBJ2-2 gives the full variable domain: DSGVTQTPKHLITATGQRVTLRCSPRSGDLSVYWYQQSLDQGLQFLIQYYNGEERAKGNILERFSAQQFPDLHSELNLSSLELGDSALYFCASSRTSGRAGELFFGEGSRLTVL.

The chain carries TRBV27 and TRBJ2-1; D is perhaps TRBD1 (5 bases). The germline CDR1 and CDR2 sequences are MNHEY and SMNVEV (reference sequence). Trimming took 0 bases from V and 4 from J, leaving 13 bases between them. This CDR3 comprises 16 residues. The CDR3 reads CASSLSGQPHYNEQFF. DNA for the CDR3: TGTGCCAGCAGTTTATCGGGGCAGCCGCATTACAATGAGCAGTTCTTC.

The chain combines TRBV19 with TRBJ2-6; 8 nucleotides align to TRBD1. This CDR3 is built from 15 residues. Germline V gene data show CDR1 as LNHDA and CDR2 as SQIVND (reference sequence). V shed 3 bases and J 2 bases; nucleotides not matched to a gene: 0. The chain's CDR3 is CASSMTGAGANVLTF. Here the CDR3 DNA reads TGTGCCAGTAGTATGACAGGGGCTGGGGCCAACGTCCTGACTTTC.

J is TRBJ2-3 and V is TRBV6-5; 9 nucleotides align to TRBD2. The CDR3 sequence is 15 residues long. Germline loops: CDR1 MNHEY, CDR2 SVGAGI. Trimming removed 6 bases from V and 3 bases from J; junction bases left unmatched: 7. CDR3 protein: CASRKSGGWTDTQYF. DNA of the CDR3: TGTGCCAGCAGAAAAAGCGGGGGGTGGACAGATACGCAGTATTTT.

This clone was seen a single time. The J gene is TRBJ2-3, the V gene TRBV7-8; no reliable D call. Germline loops: CDR1 SGHVS, CDR2 FQNEAQ. V lost 1 base and J 6 bases, leaving 14 bases between the germline ends. The CDR3 is made up of 15 amino acids. The CDR3, as DNA: TGTGCCAGCAGCTTAGTTCCAAGCATCAGGGATACGCAGTATTTT. Translated: CASSLVPSIRDTQYF.

This clone was detected once. V gene TRBV28 combines with J gene TRBJ2-7; 13 positions agree with TRBD2. Germline V gene lookup returns CDR1 MDHEN and CDR2 SYDVKM. V lost 10 bases, J lost 3 bases, and 12 bases stayed unmatched. The CDR3 has 16 residues. CDR3 coding DNA: TGTGCCACCACACTAGCGGGAGGGGGGAGGATCTACGAGCAGTACTTC. Protein product: CATTLAGGGRIYEQYF.

The chain employs TRBV9 and TRBJ2-1; the match to TRBD2 covers 9 bases. This CDR3 spans 16 amino acids. With 0 bases clipped from V and 8 bases from J, the junction kept 9 bases outside the gene matches. Germline V lookup: CDR1 SGDLS, CDR2 YYNGEE. DNA for the CDR3: TGTGCCAGCAGCGTAGTGGGCGGGAGGGGAGGTGATGAGCAGTTCTTC. Translation: CASSVVGGRGGDEQFF. Filled out from reference TRBV9 and TRBJ2-1, the complete variable domain reads DSGVTQTPKHLITATGQRVTLRCSPRSGDLSVYWYQQSLDQGLQFLIQYYNGEERAKGNILERFSAQQFPDLHSELNLSSLELGDSALYFCASSVVGGRGGDEQFFGPGTRLTVL.